This T cell receptor (beta chain) was sequenced during a study of human T cells and chemical hapten exposure. Findings of the study overall: DPC sensitization produced no change in TCRs with frequency above 1 in 1000.

Time point specified: pre-sensitization, week 0. The treatment is: therapeutic diphenylcyclopropenone sensitization with weekly scalp DPC. Patients had alopecia, were aged 18 to 70, and were not pregnant. Each CDR3 protein gets one entry after TCRdb re-called the RACE reads with MiXCR. This sample has under 90,000 distinct CDR3 sequences, with 8% to 10% found just once. Comment on this clonotype: Antigen unknown.

The sequence derives from a woman aged 40 to 49 with alopecia areata. Some clones in this sample may be carry-over from other donors' samples. The sample consisted of whole blood, taken in connection with sensitization to the hapten diphenylcyclopropenone (DPC).

This chain's CDR3 is CSVGVSSAETQYF. The CDR3 nucleotides read TGCAGCGTTGGTGTGTCCAGCGCGGAGACCCAGTACTTC. The chain couples TRBV29-1 to TRBJ2-5; D gene unclear. CDR1 is SQVTM and CDR2 is ANQGSEA in the germline V gene. The V end was cut by 4 bases, the J end by 5 bases, with 14 bases between. The CDR3 covers 13 residues.